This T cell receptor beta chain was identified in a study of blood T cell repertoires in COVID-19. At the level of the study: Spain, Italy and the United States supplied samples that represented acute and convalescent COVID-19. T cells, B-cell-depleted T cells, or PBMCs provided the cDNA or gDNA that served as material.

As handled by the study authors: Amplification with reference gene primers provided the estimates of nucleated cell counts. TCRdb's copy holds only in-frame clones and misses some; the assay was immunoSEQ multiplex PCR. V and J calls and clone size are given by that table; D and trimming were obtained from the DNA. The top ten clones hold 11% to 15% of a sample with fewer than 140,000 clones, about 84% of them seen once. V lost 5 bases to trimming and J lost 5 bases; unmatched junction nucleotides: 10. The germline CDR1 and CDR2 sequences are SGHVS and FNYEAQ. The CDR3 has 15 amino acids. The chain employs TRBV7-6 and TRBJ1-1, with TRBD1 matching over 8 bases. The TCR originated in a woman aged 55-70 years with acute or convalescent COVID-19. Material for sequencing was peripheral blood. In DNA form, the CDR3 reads TGTGCCAGCAGCCCCCGGACAGGGCGTCATACTGAAGCTTTCTTT. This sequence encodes CASSPRTGRHTEAFF. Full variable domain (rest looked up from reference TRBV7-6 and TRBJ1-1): GAGVSQSPRYKVTKRGQDVALRCDPISGHVSLYWYRQALGQGPEFLTYFNYEAQQDKSGLPNDRFSAERPEGSISTLTIQRTEQRDSAMYRCASSPRTGRHTEAFFGQGTRLTVV.